The 21 T cell receptor beta chains presented below share a single source sample, sequenced in a study of T cell changes during pregnancy in multiple sclerosis. Only in-frame clones appear in the TCRdb table, and some are missing; sequencing was by immunoSEQ multiplex PCR. Of about 41,000 clones listed, approximately 91% were seen once; the top ten hold about 7%. This material consisted of CD8+ T cells from peripheral blood mononuclear cells, taken in the third trimester of pregnancy. The receptors originated from a female donor with multiple sclerosis, enrolled in a pregnancy study.

This chain connects TRBV7-9 to TRBJ2-2; the match to TRBD2 covers 8 bases. The germline gives CDR1 SEHNR, CDR2 FQNEAQ (reference sequence). With 10 bases clipped from V and 3 bases from J, the junction kept 7 bases outside the gene matches. There are 14 residues in the CDR3. The CDR3 nucleotides read TGTGCCACACCTAAAGCGGGGGACACCGGGGAGCTGTTTTTT. Translated: CATPKAGDTGELFF.

The CDR3 protein is CASSPVAGDSYNEQFF. CDR3 bases: TGTGCCAGCTCACCGGTAGCGGGAGATTCCTACAATGAGCAGTTCTTC. The chain combines TRBV18 with TRBJ2-1, with TRBD2 identical over 9 bases. The CDR3 is 16 amino acids. The germline V gene encodes CDR1 KGHSH and CDR2 LQKENI. The trim removed 3 bases at V and 1 base at J, leaving 4 bases unmatched.

V is TRBV11-2 and J is TRBJ2-7; no clear D. The CDR3 length is 13 residues. Trimming removed 5 bases at V and 0 bases at J, with 8 bases between. From germline, CDR1 is SGHAT and CDR2 FQNNGV. CDR3 coding DNA: TGTGCCAGCAGCCACGTGAGCTCCTACGAGCAGTACTTC. Protein product: CASSHVSSYEQYF.

This sequence joins TRBV9 and TRBJ1-6; D ambiguous. Germline CDR1 and CDR2: SGDLS and YYNGEE. Trimming took off 3 bases at V and 6 bases at J, with 13 bases between the two ends. This CDR3 contains 15 residues. CDR3 loop: CASSDRGSLNSPLHF. In nucleotides, the CDR3 is TGTGCCAGCAGCGACCGGGGTAGCCTTAATTCACCCCTCCACTTT.

This chain links TRBV28 with TRBJ2-5; the D gene is possibly TRBD2 (6 bases). Germline-derived CDR1 and CDR2 are MDHEN and SYDVKM. Deletions cut 6 bases from V and 5 bases from J, with 22 bases between. The CDR3 consists of 16 residues. Here the CDR3 reads CASSSGDGGAGETQYF. The CDR3 DNA is TGTGCCAGCAGCTCCGGGGATGGCGGGGCAGGGGAGACCCAGTACTTC.

The chain is built from TRBV2 and TRBJ1-1; D is uncertain. Germline V gene sequence: CDR1 SNHLY, CDR2 FYNNEI. The CDR3 runs 14 residues. V was clipped by 5 bases and J by 0 bases, with 10 bases between them. The CDR3 loop is CASSYQNLNTEAFF. Here the CDR3 DNA reads TGTGCCAGCAGTTATCAGAATTTGAACACTGAAGCTTTCTTT.

The chain is built from TRBV7-9 and TRBJ2-1; the match to TRBD2 covers 8 bases. The CDR3 has 17 amino acids. The V segment lost 5 bases and the J segment 0 bases; nucleotides outside the gene matches: 9. Germline CDR1 is SEHNR and CDR2 is FQNEAQ (reference sequence). The CDR3 DNA is TGTGCCAGCAGCCCAAGTGGTGGACTAGCCTCCTACAATGAGCAGTTCTTC. Its translation: CASSPSGGLASYNEQFF.

The table lists this clone with a count of one. V and J are TRBV27 and TRBJ2-5; TRBD1 agrees at 9 bases. The CDR3 has 16 amino acids. Germline-derived CDR1 and CDR2 are MNHEY and SMNVEV (reference sequence). The V segment lost 2 bases and the J segment 3 bases; nucleotides outside the gene matches: 7. CDR3 sequence reads: CASSLDPRDREETQYF. For the CDR3, the DNA is TGTGCCAGCAGTTTAGACCCTAGGGACAGGGAAGAGACCCAGTACTTC.

The chain is built from TRBV30 and TRBJ2-7, with 12 bases identical to TRBD2. The germline CDR1 and CDR2 sequences are GTSNPN and SVGIG (reference sequence). Trimming removed 3 bases from V and 0 bases from J; junction bases left unmatched: 3. This CDR3 has 15 residues. The CDR3 region is CAWSGGLAGSYEQYF. CDR3 DNA: TGTGCCTGGAGCGGGGGACTAGCGGGCTCCTACGAGCAGTACTTC.

This chain links TRBV5-1 with TRBJ2-1; D is perhaps TRBD2 (5 bases). Trimming pared 2 bases from V and 6 bases from J, leaving 12 bases between. Germline CDR1 and CDR2: SGHRS and YFSETQ. This CDR3 comprises 14 residues. The CDR3 loop is CASSFEGGLNEQFF. CDR3 DNA sequence: TGCGCCAGCAGCTTCGAAGGCGGGCTCAATGAGCAGTTCTTC. The entire variable domain, with the rest obtained from reference TRBV5-1 and TRBJ2-1, is as follows: KAGVTQTPRYLIKTRGQQVTLSCSPISGHRSVSWYQQTPGQGLQFLFEYFSETQRNKGNFPGRFSGRQFSNSRSEMNVSTLELGDSALYLCASSFEGGLNEQFFGPGTRLTVL.

V usage is TRBV19 and J usage is TRBJ2-5; 7 bases are a match to TRBD2. CDR3 length equals 14 residues. Unmatched junction bases numbered 4, after V lost 5 bases and J lost 1 base. The germline V gene has CDR1 LNHDA and CDR2 SQIVND (reference sequence). In nucleotides, the CDR3 is TGTGCCAGTAGTCCCCGGGAGGTCCAAGAGACCCAGTACTTC. Protein sequence: CASSPREVQETQYF.

The J gene is TRBJ1-5, the V gene TRBV7-9, with a weak D call TRBD1 (5 bases). This CDR3 is built from 15 residues. The V end lost 1 base, the J end lost 8 bases, and 15 bases lay between the germline ends. Germline V gene lookup returns CDR1 SEHNR and CDR2 FQNEAQ (reference sequence). In DNA, the CDR3 is TGTGCCAGCAGCTTAGGTAGTCAGGGCAAAGAGCCCCAGCATTTT. It codes for CASSLGSQGKEPQHF.

This clone was detected only a few times. The chain uses TRBV6-1 and TRBJ2-7, with 11 bases aligning to TRBD2. The germline CDR1 and CDR2 sequences are MNHNS and SASEGT. Trimming took 9 bases from V and 3 from J; bases not matched to a gene: 4. The CDR3 sequence is 13 residues long. The CDR3 region has the DNA TGTGCCAGTAATAGCGGGAGGGGCTACGAGCAGTACTTC. It codes for CASNSGRGYEQYF.

The gene calls are TRBV4-3 and TRBJ2-7, with 7 bases that match TRBD1. Germline V CDR1 and CDR2: LGHNA, YSLEER. The CDR3 totals 16 residues. The V gene end was trimmed by 0 bases and the J gene end by 6 bases; junction bases not matched to a gene: 11. The DNA for the CDR3 is TGCGCCAGCAGCCAAGACGGGACAGTAGATCTGGCCGAGCAGTACTTC. Translation gives CASSQDGTVDLAEQYF.

J is TRBJ2-1 and V is TRBV5-4, with 8 bases lining up with TRBD1. V shed 5 bases, J shed 10 bases, and the junction held 5 bases outside the gene matches. Germline assignment: CDR1 SGHNT and CDR2 YYREEE (reference sequence). The CDR3 runs 12 residues. The CDR3 DNA sequence: TGTGCCAGCAGGGACAGGGCTGAGGAGCAGTTCTTC. Residues: CASRDRAEEQFF.

The rearrangement links TRBV10-3 to TRBJ1-1; TRBD1 matches 9 bases. V dropped 2 bases and J dropped 11; count of bases not matched to a gene: 18. The CDR3 contains 17 residues. Germline CDR1 ENHRY, CDR2 SYGVKD. CDR3 coding DNA: TGTGCCATCAGTGAGCGATCAGACTTTACAGGGGGCGTGGGGGCTTTCTTT. It translates to CAISERSDFTGGVGAFF.

This chain links TRBV28 with TRBJ2-7; D gene uncertain. V lost 7 bases to trimming and J lost 3 bases, with 13 bases between them. CDR1 is MDHEN and CDR2 is SYDVKM in the germline V gene. This CDR3 region has 13 residues. For the CDR3, the DNA is TGTGCCAGCACCAATCTCGAGTTCTACGAGCAGTACTTC. Its translation is CASTNLEFYEQYF. Drawing the rest from reference TRBV28 and TRBJ2-7, the complete variable domain is DVKVTQSSRYLVKRTGEKVFLECVQDMDHENMFWYRQDPGLGLRLIYFSYDVKMKEKGDIPEGYSVSREKKERFSLILESASTNQTSMYLCASTNLEFYEQYFGPGTRLTVT.

The V and J genes are TRBV15 and TRBJ1-5, with D possibly being TRBD1 (5 bases). The CDR3 is made up of 13 amino acids. Trimming took 5 bases from V and 6 from J, leaving 11 bases between them. Germline assignment: CDR1 LNHNV and CDR2 YYDKDF (reference sequence). CDR3 amino acids: CATSVRVFQPQHF. DNA of the CDR3: TGTGCCACCAGCGTCAGGGTTTTTCAGCCCCAGCATTTT.

This chain connects TRBV5-1 to TRBJ2-5; D might be TRBD1 (6 bases). Matching the DNA end better, TRBJ2-7 makes the J call doubtful. CDR1 and CDR2 (germline): SGHRS, YFSETQ. This CDR3 is 15 amino acids long. In DNA, the CDR3 is TGCGCCAGCAGCTTCCGGACAGAACGGGGCTACGAGCAGTACTTC. Translated, it gives CASSFRTERGYEQYF.

In this sample, this clone turned up a few times. The chain has TRBV9 and TRBJ2-5; a weak D match, TRBD2 (5 bases). Trimming stripped 3 bases from V and 5 bases from J, with 17 bases between. The CDR3 runs 15 residues. Germline CDR1 reads SGDLS; CDR2 reads YYNGEE. The CDR3 here is CASSAEDYFRETQYF. The DNA for the CDR3 is TGTGCCAGCAGCGCAGAAGACTATTTCCGGGAGACCCAGTACTTC.

V and J are TRBV7-6 and TRBJ2-1; 13 bases are shared with TRBD2. Germline loops: CDR1 SGHVS, CDR2 FNYEAQ. The length of the CDR3 is 21 residues. The ends lost 5 bases at V and 0 bases at J; junction bases unmatched: 16. This chain's CDR3 is CASSTKTPGLAGPRSYNEQFF. CDR3 sequence (DNA): TGTGCCAGCAGCACGAAGACTCCGGGACTAGCGGGGCCTCGCTCCTACAATGAGCAGTTCTTC.